Listed below are T cell receptor beta chains from one sample, sequenced in a study of beta chain features in type 1 diabetes. The assay was immunoSEQ multiplex PCR, and TCRdb's table has in-frame clones only and misses some. In the table there are approximately 170,000 clones, about 9.8% of which are singletons. Sequencing was done on a sample of central memory CD4+ T cells from blood. The receptors here all came from a woman between 18 and 29 years old in good health. Both conserved end residues are part of each CDR3. The order of the fields is clone size, D gene, J gene, V gene, CDR3 DNA, CDR3 protein. The D gene is left open where the match is weak. Some rows have no size entry. The others give once, few or many, or a class for an expanded clone.

few,NA,TRBJ1-1,TRBV19,TGTGCCAGTAGTAAAAACCGGGACACTGAAGCTTTCTTT,CASSKNRDTEAFF
few,NA,TRBJ1-2,TRBV4-3,TGCGCCAGCAGCCGAAGCCTAAGACAGAGAATCTATGGCTACACCTTC,CASSRSLRQRIYGYTF
few,NA,TRBJ2-3,TRBV21-1,TGTGCCAGCAGCTACGGGGTGGTAGCGGGGGCCATCACAGATACGCAGTATTTT,CASSYGVVAGAITDTQYF
NA,NA,TRBJ2-5,TRBV7-8,TGTGCCAGCAGCTTATACGTACAGGGGGGGGAGACCCAGTACTTC,CASSLYVQGGETQYF
few,TRBD1,TRBJ2-2,TRBV6-1,TGTGCCAGCACTTGGACAGGGGGTAACACCGGGGAGCTGTTTTTT,CASTWTGGNTGELFF
NA,TRBD1,TRBJ2-5,TRBV5-1,TGCGCCAGCAGACCGACAGGGTCCCAAGAGACCCAGTACTTC,CASRPTGSQETQYF
few,NA,TRBJ1-2,TRBV7-2,TGTGCCAGCAGCCCGCGAGGGCCGGGGAGGCAAGATGGCTACACCTTC,CASSPRGPGRQDGYTF
few,NA,TRBJ2-2,TRBV7-2,TGTGCCAGCAGCCGAGAGAGGGTGAATCCCGGGGAGCTGTTTTTT,CASSRERVNPGELFF
few,TRBD2,TRBJ2-1,TRBV7-3,TGTGCCAGCAGCAGAACCGGGACTAGCGGATACAATGAGCAGTTCTTC,CASSRTGTSGYNEQFF
NA,NA,TRBJ2-2,TRBV7-2,TGTGCCAGCACCTTGATAGCGGAGACCGGGGAGCTGTTTTTT,CASTLIAETGELFF
few,NA,TRBJ1-1,TRBV7-2,TGTGCCAGCAGCTTACAGAGCGACACTGAAGCTTTCTTT,CASSLQSDTEAFF
few,TRBD2,TRBJ2-1,TRBV4-1,TGCGCCAGCAGCCAAGACGGTAGCGGGCGGGCCTACAATGAGCAGTTCTTC,CASSQDGSGRAYNEQFF
few,NA,TRBJ1-2,TRBV7-2,TGTGCCAGCAGCAGAATTCAGGGTAGCTACACCTTC,CASSRIQGSYTF
many,NA,TRBJ1-1,TRBV29-1,TGCAGCGTAACCGGGACTTCGAACACTGAAGCTTTCTTT,CSVTGTSNTEAFF
NA,TRBD1,TRBJ2-7,TRBV10-3,TGTGCCATCAGACCCGGGACAGACTACGAGCAGTACTTC,CAIRPGTDYEQYF
NA,NA,TRBJ1-2,TRBV15,TGTGCCACCAGCAGAGAAGGGGGAGATGGCTACACCTTC,CATSREGGDGYTF
NA,NA,TRBJ2-7,TRBV7-9,TGTGCCAGCAGCTTATCAGTCTCCTACGAGCAGTACTTC,CASSLSVSYEQYF
few,TRBD2,TRBJ2-7,TRBV7-9,TGTGCCAGCAGCCGCTTAGGGCAAGCGGGAGGAAACGAGCAGTACTTC,CASSRLGQAGGNEQYF
NA,NA,TRBJ2-7,TRBV9,TGTGCCAGCAGCGTAACGGGGGAATTCGAGCAGTACTTC,CASSVTGEFEQYF
many,NA,TRBJ2-2,TRBV14,TGTGCCAGCAGCCCACAGAACACCGGGGAGCTGTTTTTT,CASSPQNTGELFF
few,TRBD2,TRBJ2-5,TRBV5-1,TGCGCCAGCAGCGAGGGACTAGCGATGGAGACCCAGTACTTC,CASSEGLAMETQYF
NA,TRBD2,TRBJ2-1,TRBV5-1,TGCGCCAGCAGCTTGAGTAGCGGGAGGGCCAGGGGGAATGAGCAGTTCTTC,CASSLSSGRARGNEQFF
NA,TRBD2,TRBJ2-7,TRBV27,TGTGCCAGCAGTTCATGGGTGGGGGGGGAGCAGTACTTC,CASSSWVGGEQYF
NA,TRBD1,TRBJ2-5,TRBV2,TGTGCCAGCAGTTGGACAGGGCCGAGGGAGACCCAGTACTTC,CASSWTGPRETQYF
few,TRBD2,TRBJ2-1,TRBV9,TGTGCCAGCAGCGTTAGCGGGAGTTCCTACAATGAGCAGTTCTTC,CASSVSGSSYNEQFF
few,NA,TRBJ2-7,TRBV4-2,TGTGCCAGCAGCCAAGATCTGGGGCCCTACGAGCAGTACTTC,CASSQDLGPYEQYF
many,TRBD1,TRBJ1-2,TRBV7-3,TGTGCCAGCAGCCCGGGACAGGGGGAAGGCTACACCTTC,CASSPGQGEGYTF
NA,TRBD1,TRBJ1-1,TRBV28,TGTGCCAGCAAAGGCGGGACAGTGAACACTGAAGCTTTCTTT,CASKGGTVNTEAFF
NA,TRBD1,TRBJ2-2,TRBV4-1,TGCGCCAGCAGCCAAGTGGGTGGTAGAGACAGGGGGCGCGGCGGGGAGCTGTTTTTT,CASSQVGGRDRGRGGELFF
NA,TRBD2,TRBJ2-1,TRBV30,TGTGCCTGGAGTGGACTAGCGGGAGGGCCGGGTGGATACAATGAGCAGTTCTTC,CAWSGLAGGPGGYNEQFF
NA,NA,TRBJ2-2,TRBV2,TGTGCCAGCCGGACGGAGGGCACCGGGGAGCTGTTTTTT,CASRTEGTGELFF
NA,NA,TRBJ2-7,TRBV27,TGTGCCAGCAGTTCGTCAGGTTGGGGCTCCTACGAGCAGTACTTC,CASSSSGWGSYEQYF
NA,NA,TRBJ1-6,TRBV6-5,TGTGCCAGCAGTTACGGGGGGATAAATTCCCCCCTCCACTTT,CASSYGGINSPLHF
few,TRBD2,TRBJ2-5,TRBV11-2,TGTGCCAGCCTGGTACGGGAGGGGGAGACCCAGTACTTC,CASLVREGETQYF
few,NA,TRBJ1-6,TRBV4-1,TGCGCCAGCAGCCAGAGGTCGGTAGATTCACCCCTCCACTTT,CASSQRSVDSPLHF
NA,NA,TRBJ1-6,TRBV16,TGTGCCAGCAGCCAATCTGTTCTCGTCCAGTCACCCCTCCACTTT,CASSQSVLVQSPLHF